Here is one T cell receptor beta chain with its context. Arm-PCR of CDR3 regions and iRepertoire HTBI primers were used to build TCR beta libraries. Using its own MiXCR run on the multiplex PCR reads, TCRdb lists one record per CDR3 protein. The sample lists 510,000 or so distinct CDR3 sequences; around 12% were seen once. The sample is drawn from a study of regulatory T cells in long-lasting Graves disease. Time point denoted: newly diagnosed GD, antithyroid drugs for less than 3 months. Scientists built the TCR library using RNA that was extracted from PBMCs. Unmatched junction bases numbered 2, after V lost 8 bases and J lost 8 bases. The CDR3 spans 12 residues. From germline, CDR1 is LNHNV and CDR2 YYDKDF (reference sequence). These data were also filed under a second study, of T cells in Graves' hyperthyroidism and ophthalmopathy. That work states: Subjects aged 18 to 65 presented with newly diagnosed hyperthyroidism of less than 2 months' duration. A first-round RT-PCR of the TCR CDR3 used the HTBI primer set.

The chain joins TRBV15 to TRBJ1-6; TRBD1 aligns across 8 bases. The material sequenced was peripheral blood mononuclear cells (PBMCs), taken at new diagnosis, from a patient treated with antithyroid drugs. The receptor comes from a woman in her twenties or thirties with Graves disease. The CDR3 is CATGTGYSPLHF. CDR3 bases: TGTGCCACCGGGACAGGCTATTCACCCCTCCACTTT.